This TCR beta chain was observed in a study of cytomegalovirus exposure and HLA in healthy donors. After removal of 4 bases from V and 3 bases from J, the junction contained 7 bases not matched to a gene. CDR3 size: 16 residues. Per the germline V gene, CDR1 is MNHEY and CDR2 is SVGAGI. The data were produced by immunoSEQ multiplex PCR, yet TCRdb's version contains in-frame clones alone and is incomplete. The sample includes 150,000 to 200,000 clones, roughly nine tenths seen only once; the top ten take 3% to 3.5%. The rearrangement uses TRBV6-5 and TRBJ2-1; 9 bases align to TRBD2. This TCR was recovered from a woman younger than 30 in good health and CMV-seropositive. The specimen was PBMCs. CDR3 coding DNA: TGTGCCAGCAGTTCTTTAGCGGGAGTCTTCTACAATGAGCAGTTCTTC. Translation gives CASSSLAGVFYNEQFF.